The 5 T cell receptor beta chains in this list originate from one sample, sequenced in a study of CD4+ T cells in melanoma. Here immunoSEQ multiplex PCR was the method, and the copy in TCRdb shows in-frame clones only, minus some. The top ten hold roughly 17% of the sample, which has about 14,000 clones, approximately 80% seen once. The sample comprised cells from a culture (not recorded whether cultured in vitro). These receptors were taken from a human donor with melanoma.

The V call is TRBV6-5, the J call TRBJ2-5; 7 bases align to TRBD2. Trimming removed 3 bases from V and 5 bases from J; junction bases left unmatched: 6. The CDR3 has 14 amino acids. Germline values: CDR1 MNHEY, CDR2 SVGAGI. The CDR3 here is CASSYPGGGETQYF. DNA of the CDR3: TGTGCCAGCAGTTATCCGGGAGGTGGGGAGACCCAGTACTTC.

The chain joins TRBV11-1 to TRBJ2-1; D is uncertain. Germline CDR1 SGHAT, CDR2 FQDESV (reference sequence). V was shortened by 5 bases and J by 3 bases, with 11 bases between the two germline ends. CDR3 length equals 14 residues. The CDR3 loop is CASSPLDLYNEQFF. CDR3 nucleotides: TGTGCCAGCAGCCCTCTAGACCTCTACAATGAGCAGTTCTTC.

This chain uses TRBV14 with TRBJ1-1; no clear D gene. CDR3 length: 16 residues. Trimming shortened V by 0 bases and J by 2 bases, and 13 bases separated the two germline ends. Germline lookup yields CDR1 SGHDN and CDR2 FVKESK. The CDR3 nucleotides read TGTGCCAGCAGCCAAGATCTTGGGATACTTAACACTGAAGCTTTCTTT. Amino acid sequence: CASSQDLGILNTEAFF.

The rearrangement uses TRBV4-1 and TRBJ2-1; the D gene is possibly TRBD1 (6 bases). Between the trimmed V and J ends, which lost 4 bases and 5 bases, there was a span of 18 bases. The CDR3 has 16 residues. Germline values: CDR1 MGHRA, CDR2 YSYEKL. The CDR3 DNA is TGCGCCAGCAGCCGCCTAAGTGGGGGCAGTAACAATGAGCAGTTCTTC. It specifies CASSRLSGGSNNEQFF.

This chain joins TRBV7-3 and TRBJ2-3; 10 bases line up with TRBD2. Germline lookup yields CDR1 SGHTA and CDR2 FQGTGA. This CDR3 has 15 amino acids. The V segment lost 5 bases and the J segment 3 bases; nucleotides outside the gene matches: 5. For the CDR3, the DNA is TGTGCCAGCAGCGTCAGCGGGGGGGAAACAGATACGCAGTATTTT. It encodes CASSVSGGETDTQYF.